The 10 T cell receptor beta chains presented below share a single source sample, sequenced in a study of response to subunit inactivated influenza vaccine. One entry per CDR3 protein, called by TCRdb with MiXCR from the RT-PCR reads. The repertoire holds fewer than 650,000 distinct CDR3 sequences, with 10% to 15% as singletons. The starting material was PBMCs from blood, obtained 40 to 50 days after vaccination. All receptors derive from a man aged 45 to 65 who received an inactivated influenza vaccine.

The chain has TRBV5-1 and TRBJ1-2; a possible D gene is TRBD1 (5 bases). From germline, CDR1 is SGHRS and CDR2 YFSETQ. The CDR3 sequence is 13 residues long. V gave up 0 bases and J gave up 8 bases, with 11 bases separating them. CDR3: CASSLGQLSGYTF. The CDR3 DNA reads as TGCGCCAGCAGCTTGGGACAGCTCAGCGGCTACACCTTC. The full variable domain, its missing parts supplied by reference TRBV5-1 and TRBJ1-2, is KAGVTQTPRYLIKTRGQQVTLSCSPISGHRSVSWYQQTPGQGLQFLFEYFSETQRNKGNFPGRFSGRQFSNSRSEMNVSTLELGDSALYLCASSLGQLSGYTFGSGTRLTVV.

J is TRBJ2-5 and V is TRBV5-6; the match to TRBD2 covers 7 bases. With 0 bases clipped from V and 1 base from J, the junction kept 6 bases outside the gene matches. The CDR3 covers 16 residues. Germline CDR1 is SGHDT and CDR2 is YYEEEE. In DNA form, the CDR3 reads TGTGCCAGCAGCTTGGGCCTCACTAGCGCCCAAGAGACCCAGTACTTC. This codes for CASSLGLTSAQETQYF.

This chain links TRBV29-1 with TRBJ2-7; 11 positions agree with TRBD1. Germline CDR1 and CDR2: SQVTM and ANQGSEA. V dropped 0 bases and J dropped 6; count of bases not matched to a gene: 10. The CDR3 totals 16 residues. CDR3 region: CSVEDLTLGTGGEQYF. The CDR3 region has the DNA TGCAGCGTTGAAGATCTAACCCTCGGGACAGGGGGCGAGCAGTACTTC.

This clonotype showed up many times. DNA of the CDR3: TGCGCCAGCAGCCAAGATTGGGAGAGGCGCGGGGAGCTGTTTTTT. Its protein product is CASSQDWERRGELFF. The chain uses TRBV4-3 and TRBJ2-2; tentatively, D is TRBD2 (5 bases). The CDR3 runs 15 residues. V dropped 0 bases and J dropped 7 bases, with 12 bases sitting between them. Germline V lookup: CDR1 LGHNA, CDR2 YSLEER.

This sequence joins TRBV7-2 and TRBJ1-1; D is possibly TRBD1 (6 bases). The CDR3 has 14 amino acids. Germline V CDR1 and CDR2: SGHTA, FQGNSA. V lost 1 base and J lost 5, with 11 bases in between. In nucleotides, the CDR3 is TGTGCCAGCAGCTTAGAGGGGGGATGGACTGAAGCTTTCTTT. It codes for CASSLEGGWTEAFF.

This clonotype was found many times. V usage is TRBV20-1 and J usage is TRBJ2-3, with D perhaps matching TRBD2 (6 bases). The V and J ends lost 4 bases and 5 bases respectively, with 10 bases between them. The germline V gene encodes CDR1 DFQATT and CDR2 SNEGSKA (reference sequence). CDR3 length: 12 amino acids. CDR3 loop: CSANAGLDTQYF. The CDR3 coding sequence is TGCAGTGCTAATGCGGGATTAGATACGCAGTATTTT.

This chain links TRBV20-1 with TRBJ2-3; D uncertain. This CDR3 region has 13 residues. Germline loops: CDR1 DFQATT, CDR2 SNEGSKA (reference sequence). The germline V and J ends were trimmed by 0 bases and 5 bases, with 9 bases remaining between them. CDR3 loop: CSARDPVIDTQYF. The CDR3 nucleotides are TGCAGTGCTAGAGATCCAGTGATAGATACGCAGTATTTT.

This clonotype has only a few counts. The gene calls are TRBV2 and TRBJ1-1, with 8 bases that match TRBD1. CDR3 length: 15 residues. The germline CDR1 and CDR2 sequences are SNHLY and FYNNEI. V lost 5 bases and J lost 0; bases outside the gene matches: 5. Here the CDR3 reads CASSTGGYLNTEAFF. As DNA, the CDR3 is TGTGCCAGCAGTACAGGGGGTTACTTGAACACTGAAGCTTTCTTT. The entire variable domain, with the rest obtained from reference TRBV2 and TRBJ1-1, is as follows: EPEVTQTPSHQVTQMGQEVILRCVPISNHLYFYWYRQILGQKVEFLVSFYNNEISEKSEIFDDQFSVERPDGSNFTLKIRSTKLEDSAMYFCASSTGGYLNTEAFFGQGTRLTVV.

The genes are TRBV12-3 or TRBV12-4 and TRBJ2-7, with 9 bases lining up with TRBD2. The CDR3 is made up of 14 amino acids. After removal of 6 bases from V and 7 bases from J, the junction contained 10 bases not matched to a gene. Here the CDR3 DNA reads TGTGCCAGCAGCACCTGGCGGCGGGAGGGTGAGCAGTACTTC. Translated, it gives CASSTWRREGEQYF.

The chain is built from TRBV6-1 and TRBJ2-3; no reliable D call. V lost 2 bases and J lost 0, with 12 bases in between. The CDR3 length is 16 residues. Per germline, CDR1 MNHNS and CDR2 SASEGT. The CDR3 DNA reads TGTGCCAGCAGTGAATTCGTGGGATCTAGCACAGATACGCAGTATTTT. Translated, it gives CASSEFVGSSTDTQYF.